The 9 T cell receptor beta chains below come from one sample, sequenced in a study of identical twins. TCRdb recomputed calls from the 5' RACE reads with MiXCR, one row per CDR3 protein. Of around 510,000 distinct CDR3 sequences in the sample, over 11% were seen once. Another study also made use of these data, one on yellow fever vaccine responses in identical twins.

The sample taken for sequencing was CD4+ T cells sorted from blood. The receptors shown here come from a woman aged 18-29 years in good health.

The sample holds a few counts of this clonotype. The rearrangement uses TRBV12-5 and TRBJ2-3; 7 bases match TRBD2. The CDR3 is 15 amino acids. From germline, CDR1 is LGHNT and CDR2 FRNRAP. V gave up 4 bases and J gave up 3 bases; unmatched junction bases: 7. The CDR3, as DNA: TGTGCTAGTGGTTCCTCGAGCGGGGATACAGATACGCAGTATTTT. This encodes CASGSSSGDTDTQYF.

The CDR3 here is CASSQTHYEQYF. CDR3 bases: TGTGCCAGCAGCCAAACACACTACGAGCAGTACTTC. This chain connects TRBV3-1 to TRBJ2-7, with unresolved D. Germline CDR1 is LGHDT and CDR2 is YNNKEL (reference sequence). Trimming took 2 bases from V and 3 from J, leaving 5 bases between them. CDR3 length: 12 residues.

The V gene is TRBV7-3, the J gene TRBJ2-7; the D gene could be TRBD1 or TRBD2 (5 bases each). Germline lookup yields CDR1 SGHTA and CDR2 FQGTGA. The germline V and J ends were trimmed by 5 bases and 5 bases, with 7 bases remaining between them. The CDR3 totals 11 residues. For the CDR3, the DNA is TGTGCCAGCAGCGGGGGAGACGAGCAGTACTTC. Translation gives CASSGGDEQYF.

The rearrangement uses TRBV7-9 and TRBJ1-2, with D perhaps TRBD1 (5 bases). The CDR3 sequence is 13 residues long. Between the trimmed V and J ends, which lost 5 bases and 4 bases, there was a span of 11 bases. In germline, CDR1 is SEHNR, CDR2 FQNEAQ (reference sequence). The CDR3 spells CASSRTGAYGYTF. The CDR3 nucleotides read TGTGCCAGCAGCCGAACAGGTGCCTATGGCTACACCTTC. The full variable domain, in which reference TRBV7-9 and TRBJ1-2 provide the parts outside the CDR3, is DTGVSQNPRHKITKRGQNVTFRCDPISEHNRLYWYRQTLGQGPEFLTYFQNEAQLEKSRLLSDRFSAERPKGSFSTLEIQRTEQGDSAMYLCASSRTGAYGYTFGSGTRLTVV.

The chain's CDR3 is CASSLFQRVSYEQYF. The CDR3, as DNA: TGTGCCAGCAGCTTGTTCCAGCGGGTTTCCTACGAGCAGTACTTC. The gene calls are TRBV5-6 and TRBJ2-7, with D maybe TRBD2 (6 bases). The CDR3 has 15 amino acids. Germline V gene data show CDR1 as SGHDT and CDR2 as YYEEEE. V was pared by 1 base and J by 1 base, with 12 bases between.

This clonotype came up a few times. The chain links TRBV19 to TRBJ2-7, with 11 bases aligning to TRBD2. The CDR3 has 14 residues. The V and J ends lost 4 bases and 3 bases, in that order; junction bases with no gene match: 2. In germline, CDR1 is LNHDA, CDR2 SQIVND (reference sequence). The CDR3 is CASSRLAGRYEQYF. The CDR3 nucleotides read TGTGCCAGTAGTAGACTAGCGGGACGCTACGAGCAGTACTTC.

The chain combines TRBV3-1 with TRBJ1-5, with D uncertain. The germline gives CDR1 LGHDT, CDR2 YNNKEL (reference sequence). The CDR3 is 14 residues long. Trimming stripped 0 bases from V and 4 bases from J, with 7 bases between. The CDR3 here is CASSQDWGNQPQHF. The CDR3 coding sequence is TGTGCCAGCAGCCAAGATTGGGGAAATCAGCCCCAGCATTTT.

V is TRBV5-1 and J is TRBJ2-7, with TRBD1 as a possible D gene (7 bases). Per the germline V gene, CDR1 is SGHRS and CDR2 is YFSETQ. The CDR3 loop spans 15 amino acids. Trimming shortened V by 0 bases and J by 3 bases, and 13 bases separated the two germline ends. CDR3 in DNA: TGCGCCAGCAGCTTGGAACCAGGGGGGATCTACGAGCAGTACTTC. Translated, it gives CASSLEPGGIYEQYF. Together with reference TRBV5-1 and TRBJ2-7, the CDR3 gives the full variable domain: KAGVTQTPRYLIKTRGQQVTLSCSPISGHRSVSWYQQTPGQGLQFLFEYFSETQRNKGNFPGRFSGRQFSNSRSEMNVSTLELGDSALYLCASSLEPGGIYEQYFGPGTRLTVT.

The chain has TRBV20-1 and TRBJ2-1, with no clear D. The CDR3 totals 14 residues. Germline assignment: CDR1 DFQATT and CDR2 SNEGSKA (reference sequence). Between the trimmed V and J ends, which lost 6 bases and 6 bases, there was a span of 18 bases. Here the CDR3 DNA reads TGCAGTGCCCCTAGTTTTTTCTTCCGCAATGAGCAGTTCTTC. Protein product: CSAPSFFFRNEQFF.